The 3 T cell receptor beta chains in this list originate from one sample, sequenced in a study of CD8+ T cells in alopecia areata. The sequencing template was cDNA reverse transcribed from extracted RNA. The protocol was immunoSEQ multiplex PCR, while the TCRdb copy is restricted to in-frame clones and leaves out a portion. The sample gives some 82,000 clones, roughly 51% of which show up once; approximately 5.4% is in the top ten. Sequenced input: NKG2D-high CD8+ T cells sorted from blood. The receptors come from a human donor with alopecia areata.

This clone was recorded a few times. The CDR3 here is CAWSAQDYEQYF. DNA for the CDR3: TGTGCCTGGAGTGCACAAGACTACGAGCAGTACTTC. This chain connects TRBV30 to TRBJ2-7; the D is unclear. CDR3 length: 12 residues. V lost 1 base and J 3 bases, leaving 7 bases between the germline ends. Germline CDR1 and CDR2: GTSNPN and SVGIG (reference sequence). The full variable domain, its missing parts supplied by reference TRBV30 and TRBJ2-7, is SQTIHQWPATLVQPVGSPLSLECTVEGTSNPNLYWYRQAAGRGLQLLFYSVGIGQISSEVPQNLSASRPQDRQFILSSKKLLLSDSGFYLCAWSAQDYEQYFGPGTRLTVT.

This clone showed up just a few times. The chain recombines TRBV27 with TRBJ1-5; the D is unclear. The CDR3 has 12 residues. V gave up 3 bases and J gave up 2 bases, with 2 bases separating them. From germline, CDR1 is MNHEY and CDR2 SMNVEV (reference sequence). In nucleotides, the CDR3 is TGTGCCAGCAGTTTTGGCAATCAGCCCCAGCATTTT. This translates into CASSFGNQPQHF.

A single count supports this clone. The chain is built from TRBV30 and TRBJ2-7; a possible D gene is TRBD2 (5 bases). Trimming stripped 4 bases from V and 6 bases from J, with 22 bases between. The CDR3 sequence is 15 residues long. From germline, CDR1 is GTSNPN and CDR2 SVGIG (reference sequence). The CDR3 spells CAWNRGGGRKLEQYF. Here the CDR3 DNA reads TGTGCCTGGAACAGAGGAGGAGGACGTAAGCTCGAGCAGTACTTC.